These 10 T cell receptor beta chains were all obtained from the same sample, sequenced in a study of vaccination and CD4 T cells after COVID-19. These receptors are not linked to any known antigen. Treatment here: approximately 11-day PBMC culture with coronavirus spike peptide pools or control peptides (ViraFEST assay). An Oncomine TCR Beta short-read assay was used to sequence the DNA from cultured CD4+ T cells. One entry per CDR3 protein results from TCRdb running MiXCR on the PCR reads. The sample shows thousands of distinct CDR3 sequences, 50% to 65% of them seen only once. Specimen: CD4+ T cells from blood, cultured in vitro. These receptors all come from a human donor who had recovered from COVID-19.

The chain recombines TRBV20-1 with TRBJ1-1; 9 bases agree with TRBD1. CDR1 and CDR2 (germline): DFQATT, SNEGSKA (reference sequence). V gave up 3 bases and J gave up 10 bases; unmatched junction bases: 15. The CDR3 is 15 residues long. CDR3 protein: CSASGRPGTGIRAFF. CDR3 DNA: TGCAGTGCTAGTGGGAGACCCGGGACAGGGATACGAGCTTTCTTT.

The J gene is TRBJ2-3, the V gene TRBV11-2; D is unclear. V lost 2 bases and J 0 bases, leaving 3 bases between the germline ends. Germline CDR1 is SGHAT and CDR2 is FQNNGV. CDR3 length: 13 amino acids. CDR3 residues: CASSLLSTDTQYF. As DNA, the CDR3 is TGTGCCAGCAGCTTATTGAGCACAGATACGCAGTATTTT.

The chain joins TRBV27 to TRBJ2-1, with D uncertain. This CDR3 comprises 13 residues. V gave up 1 base and J gave up 6 bases, with 7 bases separating them. Germline V gene sequence: CDR1 MNHEY, CDR2 SMNVEV (reference sequence). The CDR3 DNA reads as TGTGCCAGCAGTTTATTAGGAACCAATGAGCAGTTCTTC. This encodes CASSLLGTNEQFF.

The rearrangement uses TRBV7-9 and TRBJ1-2; D remains ambiguous. The CDR3 spans 13 residues. Germline lookup yields CDR1 SEHNR and CDR2 FQNEAQ (reference sequence). V was shortened by 5 bases and J by 5 bases, with 12 bases between the two germline ends. The CDR3 DNA sequence: TGTGCCAGCAGCCTAACAGAACTTTATGGCTACACCTTC. It yields the protein CASSLTELYGYTF.

The chain joins TRBV20-1 to TRBJ2-7; D unclear. The CDR3 loop spans 14 amino acids. Germline CDR1 DFQATT, CDR2 SNEGSKA (reference sequence). Trimming removed 1 base from V and 5 bases from J, with 15 bases in between. CDR3 sequence reads: CSARGRANPNEQYF. The CDR3 coding sequence is TGCAGTGCTAGAGGTCGGGCAAACCCAAACGAGCAGTACTTC.

V and J are TRBV21-1 and TRBJ2-7. TRBV21-1 is a pseudogene locus. The CDR3 consists of 16 residues. DNA for the CDR3: TGTGCCAGCAGCAAAGCGCTCGGTGACCGGACCTACGAGCAGTACTTC. Protein: CASSKALGDRTYEQYF.

This clonotype has more than one count but fewer than ten. This chain joins TRBV18 and TRBJ2-7; 10 bases are a match to TRBD2. Germline V gene data show CDR1 as KGHSH and CDR2 as LQKENI. The CDR3 spans 17 residues. V shed 4 bases and J 3 bases; nucleotides not matched to a gene: 12. This CDR3 is CASSLVKWTSGVYEQYF. The CDR3 region has the DNA TGTGCCAGCTCACTCGTAAAGTGGACTAGCGGTGTCTACGAGCAGTACTTC.

The chain has TRBV5-6 and TRBJ2-2, with D possibly matching TRBD1 (6 bases). Germline CDR1 and CDR2: SGHDT and YYEEEE. The V end lost 0 bases, the J end lost 4 bases, and 10 bases lay between the germline ends. CDR3 length: 15 residues. Here the CDR3 DNA reads TGTGCCAGCAGCTTGGACAGGGAAGGCACCGGGGAGCTGTTTTTT. Its translation: CASSLDREGTGELFF. The full variable domain, completed using reference TRBV5-6 and TRBJ2-2, is DAGVTQSPTHLIKTRGQQVTLRCSPKSGHDTVSWYQQALGQGPQFIFQYYEEEERQRGNFPDRFSGHQFPNYSSELNVNALLLGDSALYLCASSLDREGTGELFFGEGSRLTVL.

The rearrangement joins TRBV20-1 to TRBJ2-7; the D gene is possibly TRBD2 (6 bases). The CDR3 contains 16 residues. The germline V gene has CDR1 DFQATT and CDR2 SNEGSKA (reference sequence). Trimming took 0 bases from V and 6 from J, leaving 21 bases between them. The CDR3 region is CSARDLVGGTPGEQYF. The CDR3 DNA is TGCAGTGCTAGAGATCTGGTGGGAGGTACCCCTGGCGAGCAGTACTTC.

The chain uses TRBV5-1 and TRBJ2-5; 11 bases line up with TRBD2. Unmatched junction bases numbered 7, after V lost 4 bases and J lost 2 bases. CDR1 and CDR2 (germline): SGHRS, YFSETQ. CDR3 length equals 16 residues. As DNA, the CDR3 is TGCGCCAGCAGCCCAACTAGCGGGGGAACACAAGAGACCCAGTACTTC. Translating it yields CASSPTSGGTQETQYF.